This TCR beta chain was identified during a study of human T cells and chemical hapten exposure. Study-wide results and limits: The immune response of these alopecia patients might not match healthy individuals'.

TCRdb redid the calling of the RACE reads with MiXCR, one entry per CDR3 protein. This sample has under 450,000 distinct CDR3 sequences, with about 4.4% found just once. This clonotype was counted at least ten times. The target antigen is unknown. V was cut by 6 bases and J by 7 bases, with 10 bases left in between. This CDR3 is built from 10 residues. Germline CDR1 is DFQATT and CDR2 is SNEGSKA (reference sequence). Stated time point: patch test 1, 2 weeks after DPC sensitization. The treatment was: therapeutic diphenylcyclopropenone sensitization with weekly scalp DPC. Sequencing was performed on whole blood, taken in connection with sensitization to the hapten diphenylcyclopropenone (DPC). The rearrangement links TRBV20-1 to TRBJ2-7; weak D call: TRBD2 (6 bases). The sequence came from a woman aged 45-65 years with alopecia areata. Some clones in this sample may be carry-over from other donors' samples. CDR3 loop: CSASAGEQYF. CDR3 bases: TGCAGTGCATCGGCGGGGGAGCAGTACTTC.